Below are 16 T cell receptor beta chains sequenced from a single sample in a study of beta chain features in type 1 diabetes. As every portion of the isolated RNA was reverse transcribed, the sequencing read expressed TCRB transcripts. The protocol was immunoSEQ multiplex PCR, while the TCRdb copy is restricted to in-frame clones and leaves out a portion. Of a few hundred thousand clones listed, approximately 15% are singletons. No antigens are known for them. Study-wide results and caveats: All four CD4+ subsets of Type 1 diabetes patients contained TCRB CDR3s that were moderately but significantly shorter.

Sample: naive CD4+ T cells from blood. These receptors were collected from a woman under 30 with type 1 diabetes.

This chain links TRBV4-2 with TRBJ2-5, with TRBD2 identical over 14 bases. The DNA end is a closer match to TRBJ2-7, so the J assignment may be wrong. The CDR3 is 17 amino acids. Germline lookup yields CDR1 LGHNA and CDR2 YNFKEQ. CDR3 sequence (DNA): TGTGCCAGCAGCCAGGATCCCGGGACTAGCGGGAGCTACGAGCAGTACTTC. Translated, it gives CASSQDPGTSGSYEQYF.

Turning to this clone: Other DNA sequences in the same sample also yield this CDR3. The chain carries TRBV7-9 and TRBJ1-1; 9 nucleotides match TRBD1. CDR3 length: 14 residues. The J segment lost 1 base and the V segment lost 4 bases, leaving 1 base of the junction unmatched. The germline CDR1 and CDR2 sequences are SEHNR and FQNEAQ (reference sequence). CDR3 in amino acids: CASSSGQGNTEAFF. CDR3 coding DNA: TGTGCCAGCAGCTCGGGACAGGGGAACACTGAAGCTTTCTTT. The entire variable domain, with the rest obtained from reference TRBV7-9 and TRBJ1-1, is as follows: DTGVSQNPRHKITKRGQNVTFRCDPISEHNRLYWYRQTLGQGPEFLTYFQNEAQLEKSRLLSDRFSAERPKGSFSTLEIQRTEQGDSAMYLCASSSGQGNTEAFFGQGTRLTVV.

The chain links TRBV27 to TRBJ2-1, with TRBD2 matching 13 bases. This CDR3 comprises 13 residues. V lost 10 bases to trimming and J lost 15 bases; unmatched junction nucleotides: 12. Germline CDR1 and CDR2: MNHEY and SMNVEV (reference sequence). CDR3: CATRGLAGTGVFF. CDR3 DNA sequence: TGTGCCACCCGGGGACTAGCGGGAACGGGGGTGTTCTTC.

The chain links TRBV5-6 to TRBJ2-5, with TRBD1 matching over 12 bases. There are 13 residues in the CDR3. Germline V gene sequence: CDR1 SGHDT, CDR2 YYEEEE. CDR3: CATGTGGRETQYF. The DNA for the CDR3 is TGTGCTACTGGGACAGGGGGCCGAGAGACCCAGTACTTC. The full variable domain, completed using reference TRBV5-6 and TRBJ2-5, is DAGVTQSPTHLIKTRGQQVTLRCSPKSGHDTVSWYQQALGQGPQFIFQYYEEEERQRGNFPDRFSGHQFPNYSSELNVNALLLGDSALYLCATGTGGRETQYFGPGTRLLVL.

J is TRBJ1-2 and V is TRBV2; tentatively, D is TRBD1 (5 bases). V lost 7 bases and J 8 bases, leaving 14 bases between the germline ends. Per the germline V gene, CDR1 is SNHLY and CDR2 is FYNNEI. This CDR3 is 12 amino acids long. The CDR3 reads CASTRESFGYTF. The CDR3 DNA follows: TGTGCCAGCACCAGGGAATCATTCGGCTACACCTTC.

This clone has more than one count but fewer than ten. The chain is built from TRBV5-4 and TRBJ2-1; 15 bases fit TRBD2. V gave up 4 bases and J gave up 8 bases; unmatched junction bases: 10. Germline V gene lookup returns CDR1 SGHNT and CDR2 YYREEE (reference sequence). The CDR3 sequence is 17 residues long. The CDR3 nucleotides read TGTGCCAGCAGCACGGGACTAGCGGGAGGATTGAGAGATGAGCAGTTCTTC. This encodes CASSTGLAGGLRDEQFF.

This clone came up a few times. This chain uses TRBV30 with TRBJ1-2, with D maybe TRBD1 (6 bases). This CDR3 has 16 residues. Trimming took off 3 bases at V and 2 bases at J, with 19 bases between the two ends. The germline CDR1 and CDR2 sequences are GTSNPN and SVGIG (reference sequence). The CDR3 here is CAWRGRTASVNYGYTF. DNA of the CDR3: TGTGCCTGGAGAGGAAGGACAGCCAGCGTAAACTATGGCTACACCTTC. Variable domain in full (rest from reference TRBV30 and TRBJ1-2): SQTIHQWPATLVQPVGSPLSLECTVEGTSNPNLYWYRQAAGRGLQLLFYSVGIGQISSEVPQNLSASRPQDRQFILSSKKLLLSDSGFYLCAWRGRTASVNYGYTFGSGTRLTVV.

This chain uses TRBV7-2 with TRBJ1-1; 8 nucleotides agree with TRBD1. This CDR3 comprises 16 residues. Germline loops: CDR1 SGHTA, CDR2 FQGNSA. The V gene end was trimmed by 1 base and the J gene end by 3 bases; junction bases not matched to a gene: 7. CDR3 amino acids: CASSLDLTRGHTEAFF. In DNA form, the CDR3 reads TGTGCCAGCAGCTTAGACCTCACCAGGGGGCACACTGAAGCTTTCTTT.

This clone was seen more than once but under ten times. This chain joins TRBV27 and TRBJ2-1; D is unclear. Trimming removed 1 base at V and 10 bases at J, with 8 bases between. CDR1 is MNHEY and CDR2 is SMNVEV in the germline V gene (reference sequence). The CDR3 length is 12 residues. The CDR3 protein is CASSLFSGEQFF. DNA of the CDR3: TGTGCCAGCAGTTTATTTTCAGGAGAGCAGTTCTTC.

Only a few counts were recorded for this clone. The chain carries TRBV5-1 and TRBJ2-1; D gene ambiguous. The germline V and J ends were trimmed by 0 bases and 5 bases, with 6 bases remaining between them. Germline-derived CDR1 and CDR2 are SGHRS and YFSETQ. CDR3 length equals 13 residues. The CDR3: CASSLDSNNEQFF. CDR3 DNA sequence: TGCGCCAGCAGCTTGGATTCCAACAATGAGCAGTTCTTC.

This clone came up a few times. This chain joins TRBV2 and TRBJ2-5; the match to TRBD1 covers 7 bases. Germline-derived CDR1 and CDR2 are SNHLY and FYNNEI. This CDR3 region has 14 residues. V shed 5 bases, J shed 5 bases, and the junction held 8 bases outside the gene matches. As DNA, the CDR3 is TGTGCCAGCAGTCAACAGGGGTCGGGGGAGACCCAGTACTTC. Translation: CASSQQGSGETQYF.

The chain couples TRBV6-6 to TRBJ2-3, with D possibly being TRBD2 (6 bases). Germline values: CDR1 MNHNY, CDR2 SVGAGI (reference sequence). The CDR3 is 16 residues long. V was pared by 0 bases and J by 3 bases, with 13 bases between. The chain's CDR3 is CASSYSPGAGTDTQYF. The CDR3 nucleotides are TGTGCCAGCAGTTACTCCCCGGGAGCTGGAACAGATACGCAGTATTTT.

This rearrangement joins TRBV28 to TRBJ1-3; the match to TRBD1 covers 8 bases. J gave up 3 bases and V 6 bases, and 4 bases lay outside the gene matches. The CDR3 has 14 residues. Germline V gives CDR1 MDHEN, CDR2 SYDVKM. CDR3 coding DNA: TGTGCCAGCAGCCCAGGACAGGGTGGAAACACCATATATTTT. Protein sequence: CASSPGQGGNTIYF.

In DNA, the CDR3 is TGCGCCAGCAGCCCGGGACAGGAGGCCGGGGAGCTGTTTTTT. This encodes CASSPGQEAGELFF. The rearrangement uses TRBV5-1 and TRBJ2-2; 8 nucleotides match TRBD1. Germline CDR1 reads SGHRS; CDR2 reads YFSETQ. The CDR3 covers 14 residues. Unmatched junction bases numbered 5, after V lost 4 bases and J lost 6 bases. The variable domain in full, completed from reference TRBV5-1 and TRBJ2-2, reads KAGVTQTPRYLIKTRGQQVTLSCSPISGHRSVSWYQQTPGQGLQFLFEYFSETQRNKGNFPGRFSGRQFSNSRSEMNVSTLELGDSALYLCASSPGQEAGELFFGEGSRLTVL.

This sequence joins TRBV28 and TRBJ2-6; no firm D call. CDR3 length: 13 amino acids. V shed 8 bases and J shed 3 bases, with 8 bases lying between them. From germline, CDR1 is MDHEN and CDR2 SYDVKM. The CDR3 bases are TGTGCCAGCTCCGTCGGTGGGGCCAACGTCCTGACTTTC. Its protein product is CASSVGGANVLTF.

A few counts support this clone. This sequence joins TRBV9 and TRBJ2-3, with D possibly TRBD2 on 6 matching bases. CDR3 size: 17 residues. Per the germline V gene, CDR1 is SGDLS and CDR2 is YYNGEE. Deletions cut 1 base from V and 0 bases from J, with 15 bases between. This CDR3 is CASSVRSLATSTDTQYF. CDR3 DNA: TGTGCCAGCAGCGTACGCTCACTAGCAACTAGCACAGATACGCAGTATTTT.